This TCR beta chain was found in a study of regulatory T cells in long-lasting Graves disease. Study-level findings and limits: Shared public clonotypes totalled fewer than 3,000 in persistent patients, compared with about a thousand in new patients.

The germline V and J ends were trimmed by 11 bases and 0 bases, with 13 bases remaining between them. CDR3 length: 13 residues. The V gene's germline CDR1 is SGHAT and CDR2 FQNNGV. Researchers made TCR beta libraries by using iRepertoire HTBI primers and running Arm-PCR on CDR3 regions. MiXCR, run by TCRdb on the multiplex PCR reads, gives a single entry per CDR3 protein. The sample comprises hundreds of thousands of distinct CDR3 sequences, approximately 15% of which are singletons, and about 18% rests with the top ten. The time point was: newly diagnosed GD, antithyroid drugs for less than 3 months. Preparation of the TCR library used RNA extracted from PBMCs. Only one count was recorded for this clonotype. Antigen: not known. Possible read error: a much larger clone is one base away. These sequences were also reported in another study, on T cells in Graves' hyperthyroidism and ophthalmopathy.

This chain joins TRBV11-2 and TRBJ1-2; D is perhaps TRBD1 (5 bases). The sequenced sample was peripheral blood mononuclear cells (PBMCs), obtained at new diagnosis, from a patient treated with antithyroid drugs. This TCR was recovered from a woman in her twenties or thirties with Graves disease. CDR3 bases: TGTGCCTGGGGGACTCTAGCTAACTATGGCTACACCTTC. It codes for CAWGTLANYGYTF.